Below, 3 T cell receptor beta chains from the same sample are listed, as sequenced in a study of spatial heterogeneity in lung cancer. Using its own MiXCR run on the 5' RACE reads, TCRdb lists one record per CDR3 protein. Of roughly 34,000 distinct CDR3 sequences listed, about 7.6% were seen once; the top ten hold approximately 8.8%. Time point specified: blood at routine non-recurrence follow-up after resection. Specimen: PBMCs, collected at follow-up. All receptors come from a male donor with early-stage non-small cell lung cancer.

This clonotype was seen ten or more times. The chain employs TRBV6-5 and TRBJ2-5; weak D call: TRBD2 (7 bases). This CDR3 region has 17 residues. Trimming took off 7 bases at V and 1 base at J, with 22 bases between the two ends. Germline CDR1 MNHEY, CDR2 SVGAGI. The CDR3 DNA reads as TGTGCCAGCAACCCCAGGGGTTCCGGGGGGCCCCAAGAGACCCAGTACTTC. Amino acids: CASNPRGSGGPQETQYF.

This clonotype was counted many times. The rearrangement joins TRBV7-9 to TRBJ2-5, with 10 positions matching TRBD1. CDR3 length: 16 residues. The trim removed 6 bases at V and 2 bases at J, leaving 9 bases unmatched. The germline gives CDR1 SEHNR, CDR2 FQNEAQ (reference sequence). This CDR3 reads CASSPPTGGSQETQYF. The CDR3 DNA reads as TGTGCCAGCAGTCCACCGACAGGGGGCTCTCAAGAGACCCAGTACTTC.

The gene calls are TRBV7-9 and TRBJ2-5; 9 bases map to TRBD2. Germline CDR1 and CDR2: SEHNR and FQNEAQ (reference sequence). The CDR3 consists of 14 residues. Losses at the gene ends were 5 bases for V and 5 bases for J; bases not matched to a gene: 6. The CDR3 nucleotides read TGTGCCAGCAGCACCCTAGCGGGGAGGGAGACCCAGTACTTC. Protein: CASSTLAGRETQYF.